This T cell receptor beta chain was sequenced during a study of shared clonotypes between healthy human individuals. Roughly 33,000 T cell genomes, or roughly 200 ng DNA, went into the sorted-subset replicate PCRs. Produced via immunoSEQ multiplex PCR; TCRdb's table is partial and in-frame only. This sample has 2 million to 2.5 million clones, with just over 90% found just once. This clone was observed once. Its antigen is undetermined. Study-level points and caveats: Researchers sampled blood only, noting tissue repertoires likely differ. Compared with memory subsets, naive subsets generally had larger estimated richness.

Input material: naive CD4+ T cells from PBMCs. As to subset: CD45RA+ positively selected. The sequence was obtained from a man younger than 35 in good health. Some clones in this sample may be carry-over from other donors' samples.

Written as DNA, the CDR3 is TGCAGCGTTGAACGGCGGGAGGGCCACGAGCAGTACTTC. The encoded protein is CSVERREGHEQYF. This chain joins TRBV29-1 and TRBJ2-7, with 9 positions matching TRBD2. The CDR3 runs 13 residues. The germline CDR1 and CDR2 sequences are SQVTM and ANQGSEA. Losses at the gene ends were 2 bases for V and 5 bases for J; bases not matched to a gene: 4.